This T cell receptor beta chain was sequenced in a study of cytomegalovirus exposure and HLA in healthy donors. Study results and limitations: Most TCR sequences showed up rarely, but some public TCRs showed up in many donors. Researchers reported in a later analysis that common viral pathogens appeared linked to several top clusters.

13 Jbeta primers and 60 Vbeta primers were used for the PCR. Profiling relied on immunoSEQ multiplex PCR, and the TCRdb table lists in-frame clones only, not all of them. The table includes 200,000 to 250,000 clones, about 85% detected once. The CDR3 length is 16 residues. The trim removed 4 bases at V and 5 bases at J, leaving 6 bases unmatched. Germline V gene data show CDR1 as MNHNS and CDR2 as SASEGT. Turning to this clone: Antigen: not known.

There were likely unrecorded immune exposures, though donors were nominally healthy when sampled. The TCR originated in a girl aged 2-10 years in good health and CMV-seronegative. The chain employs TRBV6-1 and TRBJ2-5, with TRBD2 matching 14 bases. Sequencing was carried out using PBMCs. Here the CDR3 reads CASSATSGGALETQYF. Written as DNA, the CDR3 is TGTGCCAGCAGTGCGACTAGCGGGGGGGCGTTGGAGACCCAGTACTTC.